A single sample is the source of the 5 T cell receptor beta chains below, sequenced in a study of response to subunit inactivated influenza vaccine. MiXCR, run by TCRdb on the RT-PCR reads, gives a single entry per CDR3 protein. Among some 480,000 distinct CDR3 sequences listed, 10% to 11% were seen once. The sample was PBMCs from blood, taken more than 35 days after vaccination. These TCRs come from a middle-aged man who received an inactivated influenza vaccine.

This clonotype was counted many times. The chain has TRBV20-1 and TRBJ1-4, with D perhaps matching TRBD1 (5 bases). The germline V and J ends were trimmed by 5 bases and 7 bases, with 14 bases remaining between them. Germline V gene sequence: CDR1 DFQATT, CDR2 SNEGSKA (reference sequence). This CDR3 comprises 13 residues. CDR3 coding DNA: TGCAGTGCTGAAGACAGAGGAGGTGAAAAACTGTTTTTT. Amino acid sequence: CSAEDRGGEKLFF.

The genes are TRBV12-3 or TRBV12-4 and TRBJ2-7; the match to TRBD2 covers 13 bases. V trimming: 5 bases; J trimming: 1 base; junction bases outside the gene matches: 5. This CDR3 is 16 amino acids long. The CDR3, as DNA: TGTGCCAGCAGTCCCGGGACTAGCGGGACTTCCTACGAGCAGTACTTC. Translating it yields CASSPGTSGTSYEQYF.

There are a few counts of this clonotype. V and J are TRBV4-3 and TRBJ2-7, with D tentatively TRBD1 or TRBD2 (5 bases each). The CDR3 is 15 residues long. Trimming removed 3 bases at V and 4 bases at J, with 16 bases between. Germline V gives CDR1 LGHNA, CDR2 YSLEER. The CDR3: CASSQLRDPIYEQYF. The CDR3 DNA reads TGCGCCAGCAGCCAGCTCCGGGACCCAATTTACGAGCAGTACTTC.

This chain links TRBV6-2 or TRBV6-3 with TRBJ1-1, with 8 bases matching TRBD1. V was clipped by 4 bases and J by 4 bases; unmatched bases: 8. The CDR3 consists of 15 residues. Germline CDR1 is MNHEY and CDR2 is SVGEGT. The CDR3 loop is CASSSTGGKGTEAFF. CDR3 coding DNA: TGTGCCAGCAGTTCAACAGGGGGTAAGGGCACTGAAGCTTTCTTT.

The CDR3 reads CATSREMKRQKYF. CDR3 DNA: TGTGCCACCAGCAGAGAAATGAAGAGACAGAAGTACTTC. The chain combines TRBV15 with TRBJ2-7, with a tentative D call TRBD1 (5 bases). V lost 0 bases, J lost 11 bases, and 14 bases lay in between. In germline, CDR1 is LNHNV, CDR2 YYDKDF (reference sequence). This CDR3 has 13 amino acids.